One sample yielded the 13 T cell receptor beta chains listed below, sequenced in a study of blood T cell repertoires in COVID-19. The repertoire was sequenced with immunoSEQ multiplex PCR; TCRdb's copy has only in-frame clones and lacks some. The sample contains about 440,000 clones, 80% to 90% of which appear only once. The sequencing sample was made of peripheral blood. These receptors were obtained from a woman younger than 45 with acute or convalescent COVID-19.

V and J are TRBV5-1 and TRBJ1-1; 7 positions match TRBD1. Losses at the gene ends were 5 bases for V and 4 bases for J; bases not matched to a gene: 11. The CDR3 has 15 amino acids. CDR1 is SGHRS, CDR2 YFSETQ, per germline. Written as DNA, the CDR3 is TGCGCCAGCAGGCCACTTACAGGGGCAGGCACTGAAGCTTTCTTT. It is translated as CASRPLTGAGTEAFF.

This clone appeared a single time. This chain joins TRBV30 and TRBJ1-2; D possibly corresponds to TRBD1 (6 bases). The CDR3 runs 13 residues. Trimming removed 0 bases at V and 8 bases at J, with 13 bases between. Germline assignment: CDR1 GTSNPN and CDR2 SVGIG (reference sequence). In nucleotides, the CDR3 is TGTGCCTGGAGTGTAGGGGGGGAAAGGGGCTACACCTTC. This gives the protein CAWSVGGERGYTF.

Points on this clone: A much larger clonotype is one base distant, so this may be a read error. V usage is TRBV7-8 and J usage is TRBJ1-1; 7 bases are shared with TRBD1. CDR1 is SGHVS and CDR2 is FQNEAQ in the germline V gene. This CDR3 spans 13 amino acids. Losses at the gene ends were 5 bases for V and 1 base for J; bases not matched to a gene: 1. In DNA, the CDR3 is TGTGCCAGCAGCCGACAGGGGAACACTGAAGCTTTCTTT. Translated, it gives CASSRQGNTEAFF.

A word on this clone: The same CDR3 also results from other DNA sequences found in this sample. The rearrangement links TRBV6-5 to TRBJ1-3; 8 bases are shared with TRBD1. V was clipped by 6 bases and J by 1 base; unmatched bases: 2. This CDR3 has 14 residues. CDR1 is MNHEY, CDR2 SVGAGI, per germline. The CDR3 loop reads CASSRTGSGNTIYF. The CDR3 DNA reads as TGTGCCAGCAGCCGGACAGGGTCTGGAAACACCATATATTTT.

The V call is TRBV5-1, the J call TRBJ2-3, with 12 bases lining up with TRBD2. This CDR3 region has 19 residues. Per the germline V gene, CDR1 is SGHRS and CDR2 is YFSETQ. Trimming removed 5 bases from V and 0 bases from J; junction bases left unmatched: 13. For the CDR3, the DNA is TGCGCCAGCAGGGGGGGAAATTACGGGACTAGCGGGAGCACAGATACGCAGTATTTT. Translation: CASRGGNYGTSGSTDTQYF.

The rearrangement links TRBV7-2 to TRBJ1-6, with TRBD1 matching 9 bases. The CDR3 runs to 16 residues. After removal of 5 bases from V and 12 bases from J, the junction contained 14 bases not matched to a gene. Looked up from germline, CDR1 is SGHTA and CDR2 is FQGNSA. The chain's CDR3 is CASSPLYPGQGEPLHF. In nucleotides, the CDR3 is TGTGCCAGCAGCCCCCTTTATCCGGGACAGGGCGAACCCCTCCACTTT.

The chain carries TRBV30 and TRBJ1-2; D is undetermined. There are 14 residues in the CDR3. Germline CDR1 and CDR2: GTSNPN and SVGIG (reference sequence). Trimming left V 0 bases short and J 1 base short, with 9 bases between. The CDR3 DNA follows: TGTGCCTGGAGTGTAGCGCGGGGTAACTATGGCTACACCTTC. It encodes CAWSVARGNYGYTF.

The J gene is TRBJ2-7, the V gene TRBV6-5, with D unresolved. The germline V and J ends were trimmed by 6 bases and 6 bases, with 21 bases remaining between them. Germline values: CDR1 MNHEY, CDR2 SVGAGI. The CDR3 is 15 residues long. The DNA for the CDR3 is TGTGCCAGCAGCCGACTCGCAGCGAGAGGCCCCGAGCAGTACTTC. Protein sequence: CASSRLAARGPEQYF.

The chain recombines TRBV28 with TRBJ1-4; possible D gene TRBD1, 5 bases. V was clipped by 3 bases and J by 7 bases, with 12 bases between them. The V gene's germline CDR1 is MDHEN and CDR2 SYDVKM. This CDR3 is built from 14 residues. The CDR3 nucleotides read TGTGCCAGCAGTTTTGGCAGGGCGGTTGAAAAACTGTTTTTT. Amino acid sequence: CASSFGRAVEKLFF.

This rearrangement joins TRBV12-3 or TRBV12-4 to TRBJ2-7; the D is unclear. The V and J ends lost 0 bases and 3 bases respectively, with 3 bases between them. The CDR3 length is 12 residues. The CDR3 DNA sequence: TGTGCCAGCAGTTTAGCCCGCTACGAGCAGTACTTC. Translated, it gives CASSLARYEQYF.

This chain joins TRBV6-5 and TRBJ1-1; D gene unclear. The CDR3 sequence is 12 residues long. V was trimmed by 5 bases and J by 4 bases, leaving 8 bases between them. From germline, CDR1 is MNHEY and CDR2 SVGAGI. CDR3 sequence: CASSSLSTEAFF. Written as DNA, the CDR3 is TGTGCCAGCAGTAGCCTGAGCACTGAAGCTTTCTTT.

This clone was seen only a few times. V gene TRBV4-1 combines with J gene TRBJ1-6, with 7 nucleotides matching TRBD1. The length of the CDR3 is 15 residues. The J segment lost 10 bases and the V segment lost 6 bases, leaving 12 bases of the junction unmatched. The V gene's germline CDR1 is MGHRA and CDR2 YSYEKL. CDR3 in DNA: TGCGCCAGCAGTCGAGTCACAGGGGTAGGGTCACCCCTCCACTTT. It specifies CASSRVTGVGSPLHF.

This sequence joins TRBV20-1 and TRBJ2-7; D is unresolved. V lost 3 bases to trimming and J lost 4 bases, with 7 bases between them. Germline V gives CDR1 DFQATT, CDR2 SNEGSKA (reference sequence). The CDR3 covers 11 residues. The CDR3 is CSASEEYEQYF. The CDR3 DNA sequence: TGCAGTGCTAGTGAAGAGTACGAGCAGTACTTC.